The present T cell receptor (beta chain) was sequenced within a study of response to subunit inactivated influenza vaccine. Study-wide findings and caveats: New T cells are recruited in small numbers by each seasonal influenza vaccination, according to the authors' suggestion.

Each CDR3 protein is one row after TCRdb ran MiXCR on the RT-PCR reads. Of around 650,000 distinct CDR3 sequences listed, approximately 14% were seen once; the top ten hold around 10%. Worth noting for this clonotype: Its specificity is unknown.

The CDR3 loop spans 15 amino acids. Germline V gives CDR1 MNHEY, CDR2 SVGAGI. V lost 2 bases to trimming and J lost 1 base, with 11 bases between them. Sequencing used PBMCs from blood, obtained 12 days after vaccination. The receptor was isolated from a man in his forties or fifties who received an inactivated influenza vaccine. The chain couples TRBV6-5 to TRBJ2-5, with D possibly matching TRBD1 (7 bases). Written as DNA, the CDR3 is TGTGCCAGCAGTTACGCGGGGACAGCCCAAGAGACCCAGTACTTC. Residues: CASSYAGTAQETQYF.